Many counts were recorded for the clone carrying this T cell receptor beta chain. The CDR3 length is 16 residues. V shed 7 bases, J shed 5 bases, and the junction held 13 bases outside the gene matches. Germline CDR1 reads MNHEY; CDR2 reads SMNVEV (reference sequence). This record comes from a study of T-cell reconstitution after alpha-beta-depleted transplantation in children. Preparing the TCRbeta library involved the use of unique molecular identifiers. TCRdb re-derived calls from the PCR reads in MiXCR, one entry per CDR3 protein. Of fewer than 750,000 distinct CDR3 sequences in the sample, approximately 30% were seen once.

V usage is TRBV27 and J usage is TRBJ2-7; 11 nucleotides agree with TRBD2. This TCR came from a boy under three years old with Wiskott-Aldrich syndrome, due to receive a stem cell transplant. Material: PBMCs, obtained before TCRalphabeta/CD19-depleted stem cell transplant. The CDR3 sequence is CASKTSGARLRDEQYF. The CDR3 DNA sequence: TGTGCCAGCAAGACTAGCGGGGCGAGGCTTAGAGACGAGCAGTACTTC.